This TCR beta chain came from a study of cytotoxic CD8 clonotypes in ibrutinib-treated CLL. The CDR3 is 15 amino acids. J was trimmed by 9 bases and V by 6 bases; bases with no gene match: 7. CDR1 is MDHEN, CDR2 SYDVKM, per germline. TCRdb keeps only in-frame clones here, not all; method: immunoSEQ multiplex PCR. In the table there are hundreds of thousands of clones, about 75% of which are singletons. General study findings and limits: Patients had baseline clonality above age-matched healthy donors, and this clonality moved with circulating CD8+ T-cell counts.

Regarding this clone: Its antigen is undetermined.

This TCR came from a human donor with chronic lymphocytic leukemia. Sample: PBMCs, taken after 12 months of ibrutinib treatment. The rearrangement joins TRBV28 to TRBJ2-2; 13 positions agree with TRBD2. The chain's CDR3 is CASRLGTSGTRELFF. CDR3 bases: TGTGCCAGCAGACTCGGGACTAGCGGGACAAGGGAGCTGTTTTTT. Variable domain in full (rest from reference TRBV28 and TRBJ2-2): DVKVTQSSRYLVKRTGEKVFLECVQDMDHENMFWYRQDPGLGLRLIYFSYDVKMKEKGDIPEGYSVSREKKERFSLILESASTNQTSMYLCASRLGTSGTRELFFGEGSRLTVL.